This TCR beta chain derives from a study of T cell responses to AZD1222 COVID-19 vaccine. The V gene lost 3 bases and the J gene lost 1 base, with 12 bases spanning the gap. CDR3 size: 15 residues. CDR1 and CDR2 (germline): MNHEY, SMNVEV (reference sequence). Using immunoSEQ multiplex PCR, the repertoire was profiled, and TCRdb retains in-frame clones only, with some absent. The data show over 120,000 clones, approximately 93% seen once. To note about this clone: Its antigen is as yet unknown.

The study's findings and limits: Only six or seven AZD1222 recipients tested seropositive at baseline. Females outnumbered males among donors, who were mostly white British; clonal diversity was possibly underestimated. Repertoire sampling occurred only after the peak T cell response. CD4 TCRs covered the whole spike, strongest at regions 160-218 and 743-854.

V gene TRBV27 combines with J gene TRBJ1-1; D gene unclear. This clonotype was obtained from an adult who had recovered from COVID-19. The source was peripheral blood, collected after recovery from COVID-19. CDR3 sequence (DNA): TGTGCCAGCAGTTTTTATCATCCAGGGAACACTGAAGCTTTCTTT. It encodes CASSFYHPGNTEAFF.